This T cell receptor (beta chain) came from a study of CD8+ T cells in alopecia areata. Looking at the study overall: Percent of scalp involved defined treated patients' severity scores.

The treatment is: oral pan-JAK inhibitor, 5-10 mg twice daily. Collection of lesional scalp punch biopsies and peripheral blood was performed in alopecia areata patients. Study-level points and caveats: Baseline CD8+ expansion's link to response remains uncertain, as there was one nonresponder.

Investigators isolated RNA and reverse transcribed it into cDNA to act as the sequencing template. The assay was immunoSEQ multiplex PCR, and TCRdb's table has in-frame clones only and misses some. This sample has around 190,000 clones, with around 65% found just once. As concerns this clone: Its antigen is unidentified.

The sequenced sample was CD4+ T cells sorted from blood, obtained at week 4, from a patient treated with tofacitinib. The sequence came from a human donor with alopecia areata.

The CDR3 here is CASSRTSGNGDTQYF. The CDR3 nucleotides read TGTGCCAGCAGCAGGACTAGCGGTAATGGGGATACGCAGTATTTT. The chain is built from TRBV6-4 and TRBJ2-3, with 10 bases fitting TRBD2. The CDR3 runs 15 residues. J lost 6 bases, V lost 6 bases, and 9 bases had no gene match. Germline V CDR1 and CDR2: MRHNA, SNTAGT.